This TCR beta chain was observed in a study of PD-L1 blockade in urothelial cancer. Study-level information: Bladder-origin urothelial cancer in males covered twenty-five of 29 patients.

This CDR3 region has 13 residues. Trimming removed 5 bases from V and 3 bases from J, with 10 bases in between. In germline, CDR1 is MDHEN, CDR2 SYDVKM. Spiked synthetic TCR analogs estimated absolute template abundance per PCR. Profiled with immunoSEQ multiplex PCR; TCRdb holds only in-frame clones, not every one. The table lists approximately 90,000 clones, roughly 84% of them singletons. Stated time point: pretreatment peripheral blood. The sequence was collected from a man aged 55 to 69 with urothelial cancer. Sample: PBMCs, taken around atezolizumab (anti-PD-L1) treatment. This chain uses TRBV28 with TRBJ1-2; TRBD1 might be the D (6 bases). CDR3 bases: TGTGCCAGCAGTGTTAACAGGGACTATGGCTACACCTTC. Translating it yields CASSVNRDYGYTF.